This TCR beta chain is drawn from a study of shared clonotypes between healthy human individuals. This table comes from immunoSEQ multiplex PCR, and its TCRdb copy is limited to in-frame clones, with some not included. The sample lists about 2.3 million clones; approximately 90% were seen once. V shed 6 bases and J shed 1 base, with 18 bases lying between them. Germline V lookup: CDR1 MNHEY, CDR2 SMNVEV (reference sequence). The CDR3 is made up of 16 amino acids. The sample consisted of naive CD4+ T cells from PBMCs. The sample's subset: CD45RA+ positively selected. The receptor comes from a man younger than 35 in good health. Some clones in this sample may be carry-over from other donors' samples. The J gene is TRBJ1-1, the V gene TRBV27; D gene unclear. The chain's CDR3 is CASSPWVLSTNTEAFF. CDR3 bases: TGTGCCAGCAGCCCCTGGGTGTTGTCTACGAACACTGAAGCTTTCTTT.